Shown below are 27 T cell receptor beta chains from a single sample sequenced in a study of cytomegalovirus exposure and HLA in healthy donors. The study ran its PCR with 60 Vbeta and 13 Jbeta primers. Some clones are missing from TCRdb's copy, which holds only in-frame ones; the method was immunoSEQ multiplex PCR. The top ten hold approximately 6.9% of the sample, which has 140,000 to 150,000 clones, under 85% seen once. The sequenced sample consisted of PBMCs. These receptors were collected from a middle-aged woman in good health and CMV-seropositive.

V usage is TRBV7-6 and J usage is TRBJ1-1; D is possibly TRBD1 (6 bases). Germline V gives CDR1 SGHVS, CDR2 FNYEAQ. CDR3 size: 15 residues. V was trimmed by 1 base and J by 1 base, leaving 10 bases between them. As DNA, the CDR3 is TGTGCCAGCAGCTTAGAGGGGGGGGAGAACACTGAAGCTTTCTTT. Translated: CASSLEGGENTEAFF.

On this clone: The CDR3 does not end in the conserved phenylalanine or tryptophan, so this is likely a read error. V gene TRBV6-1 combines with J gene TRBJ1-2; tentatively, D is TRBD1 (6 bases). This CDR3 is 16 amino acids long. Trimming stripped 0 bases from V and 4 bases from J, with 15 bases between. Germline lookup yields CDR1 MNHNS and CDR2 SASEGT. CDR3 DNA sequence: TGTGCCAGCAGTGAAGCGCTAGGACAGAGAGCCTATGGCTACACCCTC. Amino acid sequence: CASSEALGQRAYGYTL.

This chain connects TRBV7-9 to TRBJ2-5; 8 bases agree with TRBD2. Trimming removed 5 bases from V and 2 bases from J; junction bases left unmatched: 7. The CDR3 covers 15 residues. Germline values: CDR1 SEHNR, CDR2 FQNEAQ (reference sequence). This chain's CDR3 is CASSLPLAEQETQYF. CDR3 bases: TGTGCCAGCAGCCTACCACTAGCGGAGCAAGAGACCCAGTACTTC.

This chain connects TRBV11-2 to TRBJ1-5; 9 bases agree with TRBD1. Germline CDR1 SGHAT, CDR2 FQNNGV. J gave up 4 bases and V 4 bases, and 2 bases lay outside the gene matches. The CDR3 runs to 14 residues. The CDR3 here is CASSWDRVNQPQHF. CDR3 coding DNA: TGTGCCAGCAGCTGGGACAGGGTAAATCAGCCCCAGCATTTT. Combining the CDR3 with reference TRBV11-2 and TRBJ1-5 gives the whole variable domain EAGVAQSPRYKIIEKRQSVAFWCNPISGHATLYWYQQILGQGPKLLIQFQNNGVVDDSQLPKDRFSAERLKGVDSTLKIQPAKLEDSAVYLCASSWDRVNQPQHFGDGTRLSIL.

The rearrangement joins TRBV28 to TRBJ1-2; no clear D. Trimming cost V 2 bases and J 5 bases, with 9 bases left between them. Germline-derived CDR1 and CDR2 are MDHEN and SYDVKM. This CDR3 has 13 residues. The CDR3 sequence is CASSLIGLYGYTF. Here the CDR3 DNA reads TGTGCCAGCAGTTTAATCGGGTTGTATGGCTACACCTTC.

The gene calls are TRBV6-1 and TRBJ1-5, with 11 nucleotides matching TRBD1. V gave up 8 bases and J gave up 5 bases; unmatched junction bases: 8. Germline lookup yields CDR1 MNHNS and CDR2 SASEGT. The CDR3 runs 15 residues. CDR3 sequence reads: CASGEDRGRYQPQHF. The CDR3 coding sequence is TGTGCCAGCGGCGAGGACAGGGGGCGATATCAGCCCCAGCATTTT.

This chain uses TRBV6-1 with TRBJ2-7, with TRBD1 matching over 7 bases. Per germline, CDR1 MNHNS and CDR2 SASEGT. Losses at the gene ends were 5 bases for V and 7 bases for J; bases not matched to a gene: 11. This CDR3 has 14 residues. CDR3 protein: CASSLGRGSWEQYF. The CDR3 DNA reads as TGTGCCAGCAGTTTGGGCAGGGGGAGTTGGGAGCAGTACTTC.

CDR3 DNA sequence: TGTGCCACCAGACCTAATAGGGGCAATGAGCAGTTCTTC. Protein sequence: CATRPNRGNEQFF. The rearrangement links TRBV5-4 to TRBJ2-1; D may be TRBD1 (5 bases). The germline CDR1 and CDR2 sequences are SGHNT and YYREEE (reference sequence). V lost 9 bases and J 6 bases, leaving 16 bases between the germline ends. The CDR3 is made up of 13 amino acids.

This chain connects TRBV5-6 to TRBJ1-1, with a tentative D call TRBD1 (5 bases). The germline gives CDR1 SGHDT, CDR2 YYEEEE. This CDR3 is built from 12 residues. Trimming took 0 bases from V and 8 from J, leaving 8 bases between them. Here the CDR3 DNA reads TGTGCCAGCAGCTTGGGACAGATCGAAGCTTTCTTT. Translation: CASSLGQIEAFF.

This chain uses TRBV15 with TRBJ2-5; 8 bases agree with TRBD2. CDR1 is LNHNV, CDR2 YYDKDF, per germline (reference sequence). The V segment lost 8 bases and the J segment 4 bases; nucleotides outside the gene matches: 6. The CDR3 runs 13 residues. The DNA for the CDR3 is TGTGCCACCTTCGGGGGGGCCTCAGAGACCCAGTACTTC. This sequence encodes CATFGGASETQYF.

The chain employs TRBV28 and TRBJ2-2; no firm D call. Germline assignment: CDR1 MDHEN and CDR2 SYDVKM. V gave up 5 bases and J gave up 4 bases, with 11 bases separating them. The CDR3 contains 14 residues. CDR3 nucleotide sequence: TGTGCCAGCAGTATGGGCTCCATCACCGGGGAGCTGTTTTTT. Its protein is CASSMGSITGELFF.

This clone was seen a few times. The rearrangement uses TRBV6-6 and TRBJ1-1; D gene ambiguous. With 4 bases removed from V and 0 bases from J, the gap between germline ends came to 6 bases. The CDR3 totals 13 residues. CDR1 and CDR2 (germline): MNHNY, SVGAGI (reference sequence). The CDR3 here is CASSSQVNTEAFF. In DNA, the CDR3 is TGTGCCAGCAGTTCGCAGGTGAACACTGAAGCTTTCTTT.

The chain carries TRBV7-9 and TRBJ1-1, with no clear D. CDR3 size: 15 residues. Germline V gene data show CDR1 as SEHNR and CDR2 as FQNEAQ (reference sequence). Trimming cost V 7 bases and J 5 bases, with 20 bases left between them. This chain's CDR3 is CASTPRPPSPTEAFF. In nucleotides, the CDR3 is TGTGCCAGCACCCCCAGGCCCCCCAGCCCGACTGAAGCTTTCTTT.

The chain combines TRBV9 with TRBJ1-6, with TRBD1 as a possible D gene (6 bases). Per germline, CDR1 SGDLS and CDR2 YYNGEE. V shed 4 bases and J shed 5 bases, with 13 bases lying between them. There are 15 residues in the CDR3. CDR3 residues: CASSSRGDNNSPLHF. The CDR3 nucleotides are TGTGCCAGCAGCTCCAGGGGAGACAATAATTCACCCCTCCACTTT.

This chain uses TRBV7-7 with TRBJ2-1, with 13 bases matching TRBD2. The germline V gene encodes CDR1 SSHAT and CDR2 FNYEAQ (reference sequence). The CDR3 has 15 residues. V lost 2 bases, J lost 6 bases, and 1 base stayed unmatched. In DNA, the CDR3 is TGTGCCAGCAGCTTAACTAGCGGGGGGGCCAATGAGCAGTTCTTC. As protein: CASSLTSGGANEQFF.

The chain joins TRBV5-4 to TRBJ2-1; TRBD2 matches at 13 bases. CDR1 is SGHNT, CDR2 YYREEE, per germline (reference sequence). The CDR3 is made up of 20 amino acids. The junction had 13 bases not matched to a gene; V was cut back by 4 bases and J by 0 bases. The CDR3 coding sequence is TGTGCCAGCAGCCCCAAGGGGGGGACTAGCGGGGTGACCTCCTACAATGAGCAGTTCTTC. Translation gives CASSPKGGTSGVTSYNEQFF.

The genes are TRBV2 and TRBJ2-1, with TRBD1 matching 9 bases. The CDR3 is 16 residues long. Germline loops: CDR1 SNHLY, CDR2 FYNNEI. The ends lost 7 bases at V and 7 bases at J; junction bases unmatched: 14. CDR3 nucleotide sequence: TGTGCCAGCACCCAGGGAGGGACAGGGTCAGGAAATGAGCAGTTCTTC. Its translation: CASTQGGTGSGNEQFF.

This clone appeared once. The V and J genes are TRBV2 and TRBJ2-1, with 7 bases aligning to TRBD2. V shed 7 bases, J shed 4 bases, and the junction held 10 bases outside the gene matches. Germline V gene data show CDR1 as SNHLY and CDR2 as FYNNEI. The CDR3 has 15 amino acids. Here the CDR3 reads CASTLETSRYNEQFF. Written as DNA, the CDR3 is TGTGCCAGCACTTTGGAGACTAGCCGATACAATGAGCAGTTCTTC.

The chain links TRBV9 to TRBJ2-4; 7 positions match TRBD2. Germline values: CDR1 SGDLS, CDR2 YYNGEE. Trimming cost V 4 bases and J 9 bases; bases outside gene matches: 7. The CDR3 extends over 13 amino acids. The CDR3 DNA is TGTGCCAGCAGCCCCCCGGGGGGTGGCATTCAGTACTTC. This translates into CASSPPGGGIQYF.

The chain couples TRBV7-9 to TRBJ1-2; D remains ambiguous. Germline CDR1 is SEHNR and CDR2 is FQNEAQ (reference sequence). This CDR3 is built from 12 residues. Deletions cut 7 bases from V and 8 bases from J, with 14 bases between. CDR3 loop: CASKSGSGGYTF. CDR3 DNA sequence: TGTGCCAGCAAGAGCGGTTCGGGGGGCTACACCTTC.

The rearrangement links TRBV27 to TRBJ2-3, with 7 bases that match TRBD1. The length of the CDR3 is 13 residues. Germline loops: CDR1 MNHEY, CDR2 SMNVEV (reference sequence). The V gene end was trimmed by 7 bases and the J gene end by 3 bases; junction bases not matched to a gene: 4. CDR3 nucleotide sequence: TGTGCCAGCACCAGACAGGGAACAGATACGCAGTATTTT. It encodes CASTRQGTDTQYF.

The chain couples TRBV6-1 to TRBJ1-1; D gene unclear. Germline V gene sequence: CDR1 MNHNS, CDR2 SASEGT. The CDR3 is made up of 11 amino acids. Trimming shortened V by 7 bases and J by 1 base, and 4 bases separated the two germline ends. The CDR3, as DNA: TGTGCCAGCAAAGCGAACACTGAAGCTTTCTTT. Translating it yields CASKANTEAFF.

The chain has TRBV6-1 and TRBJ2-3; 9 bases map to TRBD1. Germline lookup yields CDR1 MNHNS and CDR2 SASEGT. The CDR3 extends over 15 amino acids. The J segment lost 2 bases and the V segment lost 5 bases, leaving 5 bases of the junction unmatched. The CDR3 sequence: CASSSRDRDTDTQYF. The CDR3 bases are TGTGCCAGCAGTTCACGGGACAGGGACACAGATACGCAGTATTTT.

This chain joins TRBV28 and TRBJ2-7; TRBD1 agrees at 7 bases. CDR1 MDHEN and CDR2 SYDVKM come from the germline V gene. The V and J ends lost 2 bases and 8 bases, in that order; junction bases with no gene match: 6. There are 13 residues in the CDR3. The CDR3 sequence: CASSLPDRIKQYF. The CDR3 DNA reads as TGTGCCAGCAGTTTACCGGACAGGATCAAGCAGTACTTC.

This clone has just a few counts. The chain uses TRBV5-6 and TRBJ2-1; 8 bases are a match to TRBD1. After removal of 6 bases from V and 6 bases from J, the junction contained 11 bases not matched to a gene. Germline loops: CDR1 SGHDT, CDR2 YYEEEE. The CDR3 covers 15 residues. The CDR3 protein is CASTQVDRAVNEQFF. In DNA form, the CDR3 reads TGTGCCAGCACCCAAGTGGACAGGGCAGTCAATGAGCAGTTCTTC.

The chain combines TRBV18 with TRBJ2-5; 7 positions agree with TRBD2. The CDR3 has 16 amino acids. Trimming removed 6 bases from V and 1 base from J; junction bases left unmatched: 11. Germline-derived CDR1 and CDR2 are KGHSH and LQKENI. In DNA, the CDR3 is TGTGCCAGCTCGCCCGTCTCGGGGGGTTTCCAAGAGACCCAGTACTTC. It yields the protein CASSPVSGGFQETQYF.

Only one count was recorded for this clone. This rearrangement joins TRBV19 to TRBJ1-5, with 9 bases that match TRBD1. The CDR3 contains 19 residues. Germline CDR1 LNHDA, CDR2 SQIVND (reference sequence). The V and J ends lost 1 base and 0 bases, in that order; junction bases with no gene match: 10. CDR3 DNA: TGTGCCAGTAGTATAGGCGCGGGACAGGGAAAACATAGCAATCAGCCCCAGCATTTT. Translation: CASSIGAGQGKHSNQPQHF.